A few counts support the clone carrying this TCR beta chain. These data originate in a study of blood T cell repertoires in COVID-19. This CDR3 comprises 12 residues. V was clipped by 0 bases and J by 5 bases, with 5 bases between them. The germline V gene encodes CDR1 SNHLY and CDR2 FYNNEI. Everyone who took part was roughly 18 to 89 years old, and they came from about two dozen US areas. Some clones are missing from TCRdb's copy, which holds only in-frame ones; the method was immunoSEQ multiplex PCR. Of some 270,000 clones listed, approximately 88% are singletons. The receptor was isolated from a woman aged 40 to 50 who had been exposed to COVID-19. The source material was PBMCs or T cells enriched from blood (not recorded which). The chain is built from TRBV2 and TRBJ2-7; D ambiguous. This chain's CDR3 is CASSEASDEQYF. CDR3 coding DNA: TGTGCCAGCAGTGAAGCTTCAGACGAGCAGTACTTC.